Below, 28 T cell receptor beta chains from the same sample are listed, as sequenced in a study of shared clonotypes between healthy human individuals (dated by TCRdb to 2018 to 2020). Libraries were constructed by the immunoSEQ multiplex PCR assay. TCRdb retrieved this table from immuneACCESS and kept in-frame rearrangements only. Not all clones are present; in checked studies, unresolved V genes account for under half, and no reason is known for the remainder. For this sample the table gives roughly 1.5 million clones, of which 95% to 99% were detected only once. 0.4% to 0.55% of the sample rests with the top ten. Sample: naive CD4+ T cells sorted from blood. This specimen's cell subset or site label, per the study, means: CD45RA+ positively selected. All receptors come from a man between 25 and 39 years old in good health.

J is TRBJ1-3 and V is TRBV27, with D unresolved. CDR1 and CDR2 from the germline V gene are MNHEY and SMNVEV (reference sequence). The CDR3 is 16 residues long. V gave up 0 bases and J gave up 4 bases, with 13 bases separating them. In DNA, the CDR3 is TGTGCCAGCAGTTTATCGGGCCCGAGGTCGGGAAACACCATATATTTT. Its translation: CASSLSGPRSGNTIYF.

This clone was recorded once. The rearrangement joins TRBV4-1 to TRBJ2-5, with a weak D call TRBD2 (7 bases). The CDR3 consists of 16 residues. Germline assignment: CDR1 MGHRA and CDR2 YSYEKL. V gave up 0 bases and J gave up 2 bases, with 13 bases separating them. CDR3 nucleotide sequence: TGCGCCAGCAGCCAAGATCGCGGGGGCCCGCAAGAGACCCAGTACTTC. Its translation is CASSQDRGGPQETQYF.

The rearrangement joins TRBV28 to TRBJ2-1; 7 bases are a match to TRBD2. The V segment lost 7 bases and the J segment 7 bases; nucleotides outside the gene matches: 34. This CDR3 is built from 22 residues. Germline CDR1 reads MDHEN; CDR2 reads SYDVKM. CDR3 sequence reads: CASTRKPPFLASGPGVVNEQFF. The CDR3 nucleotides are TGTGCCAGCACCCGAAAACCACCCTTCTTAGCTAGCGGACCTGGGGTGGTGAATGAGCAGTTCTTC.

This sequence joins TRBV25-1 and TRBJ2-2; tentatively, D is TRBD2 (6 bases). The germline gives CDR1 MGHDK, CDR2 SYGVNS. Trimming left V 3 bases short and J 3 bases short, with 11 bases between. This CDR3 is 15 amino acids long. DNA for the CDR3: TGTGCCAGCAGTGAGTGGACTACATACACCGGGGAGCTGTTTTTT. Residues: CASSEWTTYTGELFF.

The chain uses TRBV29-1 and TRBJ1-2; 7 nucleotides match TRBD1. V lost 4 bases and J lost 4; bases outside the gene matches: 15. CDR1 and CDR2 (germline): SQVTM, ANQGSEA. The CDR3 runs to 16 residues. CDR3 loop: CSVASGQTLTSYGYTF. CDR3 sequence (DNA): TGCAGCGTTGCTTCGGGACAGACCTTAACCTCCTATGGCTACACCTTC. Variable domain in full (rest from reference TRBV29-1 and TRBJ1-2): SAVISQKPSRDICQRGTSLTIQCQVDSQVTMMFWYRQQPGQSLTLIATANQGSEATYESGFVIDKFPISRPNLTFSTLTVSNMSPEDSSIYLCSVASGQTLTSYGYTFGSGTRLTVV.

This clone was seen just once. The V gene is TRBV7-9, the J gene TRBJ2-2; 11 bases align to TRBD2. The CDR3 spans 16 residues. The V gene end was trimmed by 5 bases and the J gene end by 2 bases; junction bases not matched to a gene: 4. CDR1 and CDR2 (germline): SEHNR, FQNEAQ (reference sequence). This CDR3 reads CASSLGLAGNTGELFF. Written as DNA, the CDR3 is TGTGCCAGCAGCCTCGGACTAGCGGGTAACACCGGGGAGCTGTTTTTT. Filled out from reference TRBV7-9 and TRBJ2-2, the complete variable domain reads DTGVSQNPRHKITKRGQNVTFRCDPISEHNRLYWYRQTLGQGPEFLTYFQNEAQLEKSRLLSDRFSAERPKGSFSTLEIQRTEQGDSAMYLCASSLGLAGNTGELFFGEGSRLTVL.

This sequence joins TRBV6-1 and TRBJ1-3; D perhaps matches TRBD1 (5 bases). The germline V gene encodes CDR1 MNHNS and CDR2 SASEGT. This CDR3 has 15 residues. V was cut by 0 bases and J by 6 bases, with 12 bases left in between. The CDR3 protein is CASSEAQVGANTIYF. CDR3 DNA sequence: TGTGCCAGCAGTGAAGCGCAAGTCGGGGCAAACACCATATATTTT.

V and J are TRBV6-1 and TRBJ2-1, with D unresolved. CDR3 length: 15 amino acids. CDR1 MNHNS and CDR2 SASEGT come from the germline V gene. The V and J ends lost 4 bases and 2 bases respectively, with 12 bases between them. This CDR3 is CASSGPPSTYNEQFF. CDR3 nucleotides: TGTGCCAGCAGTGGCCCCCCGTCCACCTACAATGAGCAGTTCTTC.

The table lists this clone with a count of one. The DNA of the CDR3 is TGTGCCAGCAGCTTAGGTCGGCAGGGGTCCTACAATGAGCAGTTCTTC. Protein product: CASSLGRQGSYNEQFF. The chain has TRBV7-8 and TRBJ2-1; D is possibly TRBD1 (6 bases). The CDR3 consists of 16 residues. Germline V gives CDR1 SGHVS, CDR2 FQNEAQ. Trimming removed 1 base from V and 1 base from J, with 11 bases in between.

With respect to this clone: The same CDR3 also results from other DNA sequences found in this sample. This chain joins TRBV9 and TRBJ2-1; D uncertain. This CDR3 spans 14 amino acids. The germline gives CDR1 SGDLS, CDR2 YYNGEE. Trimming stripped 0 bases from V and 0 bases from J, with 4 bases between. The CDR3 loop reads CASSVGGSYNEQFF. Here the CDR3 DNA reads TGTGCCAGCAGCGTAGGAGGCTCCTACAATGAGCAGTTCTTC.

J is TRBJ2-7 and V is TRBV5-1; no clear D gene. Germline CDR1 SGHRS, CDR2 YFSETQ. This CDR3 region has 14 residues. V was clipped by 2 bases and J by 2 bases, with 11 bases between them. The CDR3 sequence is CASSLSRLTYEQYF. The CDR3 nucleotides are TGCGCCAGCAGCTTAAGCAGGTTGACCTACGAGCAGTACTTC.

To note about this clone: Other DNA sequences of this sample code for an identical CDR3. V is TRBV18 and J is TRBJ2-2; D might be TRBD1 (6 bases). CDR1 and CDR2 (germline): KGHSH, LQKENI. The CDR3 loop spans 14 amino acids. V was trimmed by 3 bases and J by 5 bases, leaving 10 bases between them. For the CDR3, the DNA is TGTGCCAGCTCACCTGGGCAGGGGACCGGGGAGCTGTTTTTT. Amino acid sequence: CASSPGQGTGELFF.

The chain recombines TRBV7-7 with TRBJ2-1; 11 nucleotides line up with TRBD2. The germline V gene encodes CDR1 SSHAT and CDR2 FNYEAQ (reference sequence). The CDR3 length is 16 residues. V was clipped by 5 bases and J by 2 bases; unmatched bases: 5. The CDR3 sequence is CASSVSGLAAYNEQFF. CDR3 DNA: TGTGCCAGCAGCGTCTCGGGACTAGCGGCCTACAATGAGCAGTTCTTC.

The chain joins TRBV9 to TRBJ2-7; 9 positions agree with TRBD1. Trimming at V came to 0 bases and at J to 2 bases, leaving 3 bases not matched to a gene. Looked up from germline, CDR1 is SGDLS and CDR2 is YYNGEE. There are 15 residues in the CDR3. The CDR3 bases are TGTGCCAGCAGCGTAGACAGGGGGCTAGCCTACGAGCAGTACTTC. Translated: CASSVDRGLAYEQYF.

The chain is built from TRBV7-8 and TRBJ1-5; no clear D gene. The CDR3 extends over 16 amino acids. Deletions cut 7 bases from V and 6 bases from J, with 22 bases between. Germline values: CDR1 SGHVS, CDR2 FQNEAQ. CDR3 in DNA: TGTGCCAGCACCGATCTATATAGGGAAAGGTCTCAGCCCCAGCATTTT. Protein: CASTDLYRERSQPQHF.

The chain recombines TRBV11-3 with TRBJ2-1; weak D call: TRBD2 (5 bases). Germline V gene sequence: CDR1 SGHNT, CDR2 YENEEA. The CDR3 is made up of 14 amino acids. V lost 4 bases and J 2 bases, leaving 9 bases between the germline ends. This chain's CDR3 is CASSSTGAYNEQFF. CDR3 DNA: TGTGCCAGCAGCTCGACCGGGGCCTACAATGAGCAGTTCTTC. The variable domain in full, with the rest retrieved from reference TRBV11-3 and TRBJ2-1, is EAGVVQSPRYKIIEKKQPVAFWCNPISGHNTLYWYLQNLGQGPELLIRYENEEAVDDSQLPKDRFSAERLKGVDSTLKIQPAELGDSAVYLCASSSTGAYNEQFFGPGTRLTVL.

The chain employs TRBV19 and TRBJ1-1; TRBD1 matches 9 bases. CDR3 length: 18 amino acids. With 8 bases clipped from V and 1 base from J, the junction kept 17 bases outside the gene matches. Germline V gene sequence: CDR1 LNHDA, CDR2 SQIVND (reference sequence). The chain's CDR3 is CASHRQGVQNGPNTEAFF. CDR3 DNA sequence: TGTGCCAGTCACCGACAGGGGGTTCAAAATGGGCCGAACACTGAAGCTTTCTTT.

The chain couples TRBV18 to TRBJ2-3, with TRBD1 matching over 9 bases. The V segment lost 3 bases and the J segment 2 bases; nucleotides outside the gene matches: 3. This CDR3 comprises 15 residues. CDR1 and CDR2 from the germline V gene are KGHSH and LQKENI. The CDR3 sequence is CASSPDRGTTDTQYF. The CDR3 nucleotides are TGTGCCAGCTCACCTGACAGGGGGACCACAGATACGCAGTATTTT.

The V and J genes are TRBV19 and TRBJ1-4; D unresolved. Germline lookup yields CDR1 LNHDA and CDR2 SQIVND (reference sequence). The CDR3 consists of 14 residues. Trimming removed 6 bases from V and 0 bases from J, with 8 bases in between. Written as DNA, the CDR3 is TGTGCCAGTAGCACCTATTCAACTAATGAAAAACTGTTTTTT. Protein sequence: CASSTYSTNEKLFF.

The chain links TRBV2 to TRBJ1-5; 10 bases line up with TRBD1. The germline CDR1 and CDR2 sequences are SNHLY and FYNNEI. Trimming at V came to 8 bases and at J to 2 bases, leaving 3 bases not matched to a gene. The CDR3 consists of 14 residues. The CDR3 loop reads CASGGTGGNQPQHF. As DNA, the CDR3 is TGTGCCAGCGGGGGGACAGGGGGCAATCAGCCCCAGCATTTT.

The chain employs TRBV18 and TRBJ2-3; perhaps TRBD2 as D (5 bases). This CDR3 region has 16 residues. Germline CDR1 reads KGHSH; CDR2 reads LQKENI. The V and J ends lost 0 bases and 4 bases respectively, with 14 bases between them. CDR3 region: CASSPPPGLRADTQYF. For the CDR3, the DNA is TGTGCCAGCTCACCACCGCCAGGACTCCGGGCAGATACGCAGTATTTT.

The chain combines TRBV18 with TRBJ1-5; D possibly corresponds to TRBD1 (6 bases). The germline V gene has CDR1 KGHSH and CDR2 LQKENI. V gave up 3 bases and J gave up 0 bases, with 12 bases separating them. This CDR3 is 16 amino acids long. The CDR3 DNA is TGTGCCAGCTCACCTAGACAGGACTATAGCAATCAGCCCCAGCATTTT. Protein sequence: CASSPRQDYSNQPQHF.

The chain carries TRBV5-6 and TRBJ2-7, with D hard to call. The CDR3 extends over 13 amino acids. The germline gives CDR1 SGHDT, CDR2 YYEEEE. V dropped 0 bases and J dropped 7 bases, with 11 bases sitting between them. CDR3 protein: CASSLANPGEQYF. CDR3 DNA: TGTGCCAGCAGCTTGGCCAACCCTGGGGAGCAGTACTTC. The full variable domain, in which reference TRBV5-6 and TRBJ2-7 provide the parts outside the CDR3, is DAGVTQSPTHLIKTRGQQVTLRCSPKSGHDTVSWYQQALGQGPQFIFQYYEEEERQRGNFPDRFSGHQFPNYSSELNVNALLLGDSALYLCASSLANPGEQYFGPGTRLTVT.

The chain has TRBV7-3 and TRBJ1-2; 7 bases map to TRBD1. The CDR3 consists of 15 residues. Germline V CDR1 and CDR2: SGHTA, FQGTGA. Trimming took 5 bases from V and 2 from J; bases not matched to a gene: 8. CDR3 sequence: CASSPTGLGNYGYTF. For the CDR3, the DNA is TGTGCCAGCAGCCCGACAGGGCTAGGAAACTATGGCTACACCTTC. The full variable domain, in which reference TRBV7-3 and TRBJ1-2 provide the parts outside the CDR3, is GAGVSQTPSNKVTEKGKYVELRCDPISGHTALYWYRQSLGQGPEFLIYFQGTGAADDSGLPNDRFFAVRPEGSVSTLKIQRTERGDSAVYLCASSPTGLGNYGYTFGSGTRLTVV.

The chain carries TRBV11-3 and TRBJ2-1, with D maybe TRBD1 (6 bases). V lost 1 base to trimming and J lost 7 bases, with 14 bases between them. The CDR3 has 15 residues. Germline values: CDR1 SGHNT, CDR2 YENEEA. DNA for the CDR3: TGTGCCAGCAGCTTAGGAACAGGGATCAGGAATGAGCAGTTCTTC. Its protein product is CASSLGTGIRNEQFF.

CDR3 residues: CASSKLPTQTDTQYF. CDR3 in DNA: TGTGCCAGTAGTAAGCTGCCTACACAGACAGATACGCAGTATTTT. V and J are TRBV19 and TRBJ2-3; D gene ambiguous. Trimming took 4 bases from V and 3 from J, leaving 14 bases between them. Germline loops: CDR1 LNHDA, CDR2 SQIVND (reference sequence). CDR3 length: 15 residues.

The V call is TRBV5-1, the J call TRBJ1-2; tentative D call: TRBD1 (5 bases). Trimming shortened V by 0 bases and J by 6 bases, and 9 bases separated the two germline ends. In germline, CDR1 is SGHRS, CDR2 YFSETQ. The CDR3 spans 13 residues. This CDR3 reads CASSLEGIHGYTF. CDR3 bases: TGCGCCAGCAGCTTGGAGGGGATCCATGGCTACACCTTC. Using reference TRBV5-1 and TRBJ1-2 for the parts outside the CDR3, the full variable domain is KAGVTQTPRYLIKTRGQQVTLSCSPISGHRSVSWYQQTPGQGLQFLFEYFSETQRNKGNFPGRFSGRQFSNSRSEMNVSTLELGDSALYLCASSLEGIHGYTFGSGTRLTVV.

The rearrangement uses TRBV15 and TRBJ2-1; 9 nucleotides agree with TRBD2. V was pared by 4 bases and J by 5 bases, with 21 bases of the junction left unmatched. The CDR3 totals 20 residues. The germline CDR1 and CDR2 sequences are LNHNV and YYDKDF (reference sequence). The CDR3 reads CATSKGELGLAHRANNEQFF. CDR3 in DNA: TGTGCCACCAGCAAAGGGGAATTGGGACTAGCCCACAGGGCTAACAATGAGCAGTTCTTC.